This T cell receptor beta chain appears in the sequencing data of a study of shared clonotypes between healthy human individuals. Findings of the study overall: Sampling included only blood; tissue repertoires likely differ.

Authors' methods: Filtering differed since immunoSEQ provided only junctions, with no quality scores. Produced via immunoSEQ multiplex PCR; TCRdb's table is partial and in-frame only. Clone size and V and J calls were adopted from that table, with D and trimming inferred from the DNA. This sample has around 430,000 clones, with roughly 77% found just once. Trimming removed 2 bases from V and 4 bases from J; junction bases left unmatched: 2. There are 14 residues in the CDR3. Germline V CDR1 and CDR2: MNHNY, SVGAGI (reference sequence). In regard to this clone: What it recognizes is unknown.

This TCR derives from a middle-aged woman in good health. Some clones in this sample may be carry-over from other donors' samples. Material for sequencing was PBMCs. This chain links TRBV6-6 with TRBJ2-1; TRBD2 aligns across 7 bases. CDR3 nucleotides: TGTGCCAGCAGTTACCCAGCGGGGTACAATGAGCAGTTCTTC. As protein: CASSYPAGYNEQFF.